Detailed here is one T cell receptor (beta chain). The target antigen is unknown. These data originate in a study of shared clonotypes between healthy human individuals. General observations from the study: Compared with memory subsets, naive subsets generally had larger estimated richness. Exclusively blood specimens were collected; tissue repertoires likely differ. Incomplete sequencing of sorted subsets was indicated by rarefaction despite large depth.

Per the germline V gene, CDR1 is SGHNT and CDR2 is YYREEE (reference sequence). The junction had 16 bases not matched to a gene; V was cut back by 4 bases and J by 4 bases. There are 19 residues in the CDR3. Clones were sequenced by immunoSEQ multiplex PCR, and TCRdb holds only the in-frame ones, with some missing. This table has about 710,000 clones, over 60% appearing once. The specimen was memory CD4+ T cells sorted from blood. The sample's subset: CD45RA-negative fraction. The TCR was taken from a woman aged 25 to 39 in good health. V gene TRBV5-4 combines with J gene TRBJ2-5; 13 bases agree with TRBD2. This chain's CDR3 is CASSIPARGLAGVVETQYF. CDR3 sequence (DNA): TGTGCCAGCAGCATTCCGGCCCGAGGACTAGCGGGAGTGGTAGAGACCCAGTACTTC.